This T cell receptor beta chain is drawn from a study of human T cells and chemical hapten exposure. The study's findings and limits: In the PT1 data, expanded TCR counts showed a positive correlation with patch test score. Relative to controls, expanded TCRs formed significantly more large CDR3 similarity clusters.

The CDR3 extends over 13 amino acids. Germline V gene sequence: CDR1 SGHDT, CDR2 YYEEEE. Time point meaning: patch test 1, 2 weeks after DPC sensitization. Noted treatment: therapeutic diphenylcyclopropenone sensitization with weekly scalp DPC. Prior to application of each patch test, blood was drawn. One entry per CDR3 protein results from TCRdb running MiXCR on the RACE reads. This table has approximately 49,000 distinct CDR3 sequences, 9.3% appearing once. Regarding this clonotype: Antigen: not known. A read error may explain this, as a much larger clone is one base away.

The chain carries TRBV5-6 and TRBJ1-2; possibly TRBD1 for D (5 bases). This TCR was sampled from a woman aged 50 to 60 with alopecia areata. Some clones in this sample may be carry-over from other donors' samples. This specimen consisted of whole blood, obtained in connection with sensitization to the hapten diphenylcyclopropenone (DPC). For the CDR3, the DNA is TGTACCAGCAGCTTGGGAAGGGGATATGGCTACACCTTC. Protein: CTSSLGRGYGYTF.